This T cell receptor (beta chain) is drawn from a study of immune evolution from preneoplasia to lung adenocarcinoma. Repertoires were generated with immunoSEQ multiplex PCR, while TCRdb's copy carries only in-frame clones and drops some. The table lists roughly 2,600 clones, approximately 40% of them singletons. Notes on the study in general: Later-stage lesions seemingly showed higher T cell density and diversity than normal lung.

H&E slides confirmed each diagnosis, reviewed by two pathologists independently. As for this clone: Its antigen remains unidentified.

Input material: FFPE adjacent normal lung tissue. This clonotype was sampled from a person aged 60-80 years with lung adenocarcinoma.

The CDR3 DNA sequence: TGTGCCAGTAGTTTCGGACAGGGGTTATACAATGAGCAGTTCTTC. It translates to CASSFGQGLYNEQFF. The rearrangement links TRBV19 to TRBJ2-1; 9 bases fit TRBD1. Trimming at V came to 5 bases and at J to 4 bases, leaving 6 bases not matched to a gene. The CDR3 covers 15 residues. In germline, CDR1 is LNHDA, CDR2 SQIVND (reference sequence).